Each of the 17 T cell receptor beta chains below was sequenced from the same sample in a study of T-cell memory formation after mild COVID-19. TCRdb analysed the 5' RACE reads with MiXCR anew, one entry per CDR3 protein. The sample has around 310,000 distinct CDR3 sequences; roughly 20% are singletons. Sequences were obtained from PBMCs or a T cell subset sorted from them (not recorded which). The receptors were gathered from a young man who had mild COVID-19 (a few samples of this study predate the infection). Cell type and time point are not known.

The gene calls are TRBV6-1 and TRBJ2-7; 8 positions match TRBD1. This CDR3 spans 14 amino acids. Germline V gene data show CDR1 as MNHNS and CDR2 as SASEGT. Unmatched junction bases numbered 12, after V lost 8 bases and J lost 6 bases. The DNA for the CDR3 is TGTGCCAGCGGATATCAGGGGGCGGGCGTCGAGCAGTACGTC. Protein product: CASGYQGAGVEQYV.

This clonotype was detected a few times. The chain joins TRBV7-9 to TRBJ2-5; 8 nucleotides line up with TRBD2. Germline CDR1 and CDR2: SEHNR and FQNEAQ (reference sequence). J gave up 5 bases and V 7 bases, and 6 bases lay outside the gene matches. This CDR3 has 13 residues. The CDR3, as DNA: TGTGCCAGCACCACGGGGGGGCCGGAGACCCAGTACTTC. This encodes CASTTGGPETQYF.

This clonotype appeared a few times. The chain combines TRBV5-1 with TRBJ2-4; 7 nucleotides match TRBD1. CDR1 is SGHRS and CDR2 is YFSETQ in the germline V gene. V dropped 1 base and J dropped 3; count of bases not matched to a gene: 19. The CDR3 totals 20 residues. DNA of the CDR3: TGCGCCAGCAGCTTGTTCCCAACCACAGGGGAGAATGTAGGCAAAAACATTCAGTACTTC. As protein: CASSLFPTTGENVGKNIQYF.

This clonotype was counted a few times. The chain carries TRBV28 and TRBJ2-3; D ambiguous. The CDR3 consists of 16 residues. Trimming took off 3 bases at V and 0 bases at J, with 13 bases between the two ends. The germline V gene has CDR1 MDHEN and CDR2 SYDVKM. The CDR3 region is CASSFPPMRSTDTQYF. The CDR3 nucleotides are TGTGCCAGCAGTTTCCCCCCTATGCGGAGCACAGATACGCAGTATTTT.

This clonotype was detected only a few times. V gene TRBV20-1 combines with J gene TRBJ1-2; D might be TRBD1 (5 bases). The germline V gene has CDR1 DFQATT and CDR2 SNEGSKA (reference sequence). The CDR3 totals 13 residues. The V gene lost 5 bases and the J gene lost 2 bases, with 12 bases spanning the gap. Here the CDR3 reads CSAAGGSNYGYTF. The CDR3 coding sequence is TGCAGTGCTGCCGGGGGGTCGAACTATGGCTACACCTTC.

The DNA for the CDR3 is TGTGCCAGCAGCTTGGGTGGGGGAAAATACGAGCAGTACGTC. Translated, it gives CASSLGGGKYEQYV. The genes are TRBV12-3 or TRBV12-4 and TRBJ2-7; tentatively, D is TRBD1 or TRBD2 (5 bases each). The CDR3 length is 14 residues. V was pared by 6 bases and J by 4 bases, with 16 bases between.

The chain recombines TRBV6-5 with TRBJ2-6; D not certain. V was trimmed by 2 bases and J by 4 bases, leaving 9 bases between them. Germline lookup yields CDR1 MNHEY and CDR2 SVGAGI. CDR3 length equals 15 residues. CDR3 protein: CASSYQQQGANVLTF. The CDR3 coding sequence is TGTGCCAGCAGTTACCAACAACAGGGGGCCAACGTCCTGACTTTC.

V usage is TRBV4-1 and J usage is TRBJ1-1; 7 nucleotides align to TRBD1. Trimming cost V 4 bases and J 2 bases; bases outside gene matches: 10. The V gene's germline CDR1 is MGHRA and CDR2 YSYEKL. The CDR3 extends over 16 amino acids. CDR3 bases: TGCGCCAGCAGCCGAAAGGCTGGGACAGCTAACACTGAAGCTTTCTTT. Translated, it gives CASSRKAGTANTEAFF.

J is TRBJ2-7 and V is TRBV7-3; the D gene could be TRBD1 or TRBD2 (6 bases each). CDR3 length equals 15 residues. Trimming took off 2 bases at V and 5 bases at J, with 16 bases between the two ends. Germline CDR1 SGHTA, CDR2 FQGTGA. The CDR3 sequence is CASSLGVSGEDEQYF. CDR3 DNA sequence: TGTGCCAGCAGCTTAGGTGTCTCAGGGGAGGACGAGCAGTACTTC.

This chain connects TRBV20-1 to TRBJ1-1, with 7 positions matching TRBD1. The CDR3 loop spans 13 amino acids. CDR1 is DFQATT and CDR2 is SNEGSKA in the germline V gene (reference sequence). Trimming took 6 bases from V and 1 from J; bases not matched to a gene: 5. The CDR3 DNA reads TGCAGTGCACCGGGACAGAAGAACACTGAAGCTTTCTTT. Translation gives CSAPGQKNTEAFF.

The chain links TRBV11-1 to TRBJ2-5; TRBD2 aligns across 8 bases. CDR3 length: 15 amino acids. V trimming: 3 bases; J trimming: 1 base; junction bases outside the gene matches: 4. The germline gives CDR1 SGHAT, CDR2 FQDESV (reference sequence). As DNA, the CDR3 is TGTGCCAGCAGCTTGCAAGCGGGGGTCCAAGAGACCCAGTACTTC. This sequence encodes CASSLQAGVQETQYF.

The chain employs TRBV10-3 and TRBJ1-1; perhaps TRBD1 as D (5 bases). V lost 4 bases and J 2 bases, leaving 14 bases between the germline ends. CDR1 and CDR2 from the germline V gene are ENHRY and SYGVKD. This CDR3 is built from 15 residues. For the CDR3, the DNA is TGTGCCATCAGTGGGATTTTGACAGATAACACTGAAGCTTTCTTT. The encoded protein is CAISGILTDNTEAFF.

This clonotype has just a few counts. One end of the junction is discordant with germline, which a read error may explain. The V gene is TRBV7-7, the J gene TRBJ2-1; D is uncertain. The CDR3 spans 15 residues. The V gene's germline CDR1 is SSHAT and CDR2 FNYEAQ (reference sequence). The CDR3 sequence is CASSQSYTDHNEQFF. CDR3 DNA: TGTGCTAGCAGCCAAAGCTACACAGACCACAATGAGCAGTTCTTC.

The CDR3 reads CASSYGQGSSYEQYF. The CDR3 DNA follows: TGCGCCAGCAGCTACGGACAGGGGAGTTCCTACGAGCAGTACTTC. V is TRBV5-1 and J is TRBJ2-7; 9 nucleotides line up with TRBD1. V dropped 3 bases and J dropped 1; count of bases not matched to a gene: 5. The length of the CDR3 is 15 residues. The germline CDR1 and CDR2 sequences are SGHRS and YFSETQ.

This clonotype was seen a handful of times. The chain employs TRBV6-2 or TRBV6-3 and TRBJ2-3; weak D call: TRBD2 (6 bases). The germline V gene encodes CDR1 MNHEY and CDR2 SVGEGT. V was trimmed by 3 bases and J by 4 bases, leaving 14 bases between them. The length of the CDR3 is 15 residues. As DNA, the CDR3 is TGTGCCAGCAGTTATCTTCTAGCGAGGGCAGATACGCAGTATTTT. This codes for CASSYLLARADTQYF.

This clonotype was counted only a few times. This chain joins TRBV9 and TRBJ2-3; 8 positions agree with TRBD2. Losses at the gene ends were 4 bases for V and 2 bases for J; bases not matched to a gene: 6. This CDR3 spans 15 amino acids. The germline V gene has CDR1 SGDLS and CDR2 YYNGEE. The CDR3 protein is CASSPRGGLTDTQYF. CDR3 DNA: TGTGCCAGCAGCCCCCGGGGGGGACTCACAGATACGCAGTATTTT.

The table lists this clonotype with many counts. This chain's CDR3 is CASSLGGRWERGGVTGELFF. The CDR3 nucleotides are TGTGCCAGCAGCTTAGGGGGGCGCTGGGAGCGGGGGGGCGTCACCGGGGAGCTGTTTTTT. The chain employs TRBV7-2 and TRBJ2-2; 10 positions agree with TRBD2. This CDR3 has 20 residues. V lost 1 base and J lost 4; bases outside the gene matches: 15. The germline gives CDR1 SGHTA, CDR2 FQGNSA.